This record concerns one T cell receptor beta chain sequence. Its target is not known. The data were obtained in a study of T-cell memory formation after mild COVID-19. Study-level results: Day 37-peaking second-wave clones had unconfirmed SARS-CoV-2 specificity. Clones that shrank (day 15 to 85) were balanced CD4/CD8, whereas later expanders leaned CD4+. Cross-reactive memory apparently joined, as some responding clones appeared in pre-infection memory. Shrinking CD4+ clones resided mostly in CM and EM, and CD8+ ones in EMRA.

There are 17 residues in the CDR3. Germline CDR1 is LNHDA and CDR2 is SQIVND (reference sequence). Trimming took 4 bases from V and 5 from J; bases not matched to a gene: 13. In TCRdb, the 5' RACE reads were re-called with MiXCR into one record per CDR3 protein. The sample shows fewer than 140,000 distinct CDR3 sequences, around 12% of them seen only once. The sequencing sample was made of PBMCs or a T cell subset sorted from them (not recorded which). J is TRBJ2-1 and V is TRBV19; 8 bases line up with TRBD1. This clonotype was sampled from an adult woman who had mild COVID-19 (a few samples of this study predate the infection). Cell type and time point are not known. The CDR3 nucleotides are TGTGCCAGTAGTAGATTAGGGACAGGCCGAAGGAACAATGAGCAGTTCTTC. Protein sequence: CASSRLGTGRRNNEQFF.